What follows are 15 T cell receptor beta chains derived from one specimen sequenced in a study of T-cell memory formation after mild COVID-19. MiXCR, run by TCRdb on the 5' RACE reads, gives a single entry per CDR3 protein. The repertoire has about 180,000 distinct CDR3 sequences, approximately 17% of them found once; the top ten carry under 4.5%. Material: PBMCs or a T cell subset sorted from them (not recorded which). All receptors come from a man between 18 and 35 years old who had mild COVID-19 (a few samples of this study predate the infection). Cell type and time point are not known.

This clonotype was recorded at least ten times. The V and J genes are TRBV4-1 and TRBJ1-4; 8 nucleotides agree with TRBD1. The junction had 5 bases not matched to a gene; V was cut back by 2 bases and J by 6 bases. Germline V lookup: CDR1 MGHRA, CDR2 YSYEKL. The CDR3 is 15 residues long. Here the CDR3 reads CASSQTGGLYEKLFF. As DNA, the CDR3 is TGCGCCAGCAGCCAAACAGGGGGATTGTATGAAAAACTGTTTTTT.

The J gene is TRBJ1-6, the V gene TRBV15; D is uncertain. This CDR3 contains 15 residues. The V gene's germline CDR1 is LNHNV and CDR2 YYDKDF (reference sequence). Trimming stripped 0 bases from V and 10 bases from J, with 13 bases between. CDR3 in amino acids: CATSRDRGFGSPLHF. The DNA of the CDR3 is TGTGCCACCAGCAGAGATCGAGGGTTTGGATCACCCCTCCACTTT.

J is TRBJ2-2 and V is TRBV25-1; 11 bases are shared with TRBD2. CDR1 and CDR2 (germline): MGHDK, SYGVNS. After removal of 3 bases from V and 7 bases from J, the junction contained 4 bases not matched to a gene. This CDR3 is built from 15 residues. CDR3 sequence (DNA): TGTGCCAGCAGTGATAGCGGGGGGGCGTACGGGGAGCTGTTTTTT. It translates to CASSDSGGAYGELFF.

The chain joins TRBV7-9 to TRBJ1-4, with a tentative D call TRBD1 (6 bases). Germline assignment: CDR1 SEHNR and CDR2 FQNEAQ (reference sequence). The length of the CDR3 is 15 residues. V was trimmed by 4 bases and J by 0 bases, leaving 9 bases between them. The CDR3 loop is CASSYGTSTNEKLFF. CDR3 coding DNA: TGTGCCAGCAGCTACGGGACATCAACTAATGAAAAACTGTTTTTT.

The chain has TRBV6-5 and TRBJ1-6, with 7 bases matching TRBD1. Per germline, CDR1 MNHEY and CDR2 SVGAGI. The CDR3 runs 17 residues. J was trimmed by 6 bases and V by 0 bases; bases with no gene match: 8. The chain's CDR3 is CASSYSTQGGRNSPLHF. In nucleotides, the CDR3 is TGTGCCAGCAGTTACTCCACCCAGGGGGGCCGTAATTCACCCCTCCACTTT.

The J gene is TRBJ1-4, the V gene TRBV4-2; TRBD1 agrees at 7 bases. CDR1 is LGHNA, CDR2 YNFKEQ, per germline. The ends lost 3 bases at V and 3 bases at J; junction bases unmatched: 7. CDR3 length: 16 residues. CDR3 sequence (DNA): TGTGCCAGCAGCCAGGGACTAGACAGGGCTAATGAAAAACTGTTTTTT. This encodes CASSQGLDRANEKLFF.

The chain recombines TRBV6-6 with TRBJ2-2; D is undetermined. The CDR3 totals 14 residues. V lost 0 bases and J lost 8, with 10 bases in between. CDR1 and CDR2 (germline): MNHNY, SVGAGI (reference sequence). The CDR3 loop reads CASSYSPPSGELFF. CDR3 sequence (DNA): TGTGCCAGCAGTTACTCACCGCCCTCAGGGGAGCTGTTTTTT.

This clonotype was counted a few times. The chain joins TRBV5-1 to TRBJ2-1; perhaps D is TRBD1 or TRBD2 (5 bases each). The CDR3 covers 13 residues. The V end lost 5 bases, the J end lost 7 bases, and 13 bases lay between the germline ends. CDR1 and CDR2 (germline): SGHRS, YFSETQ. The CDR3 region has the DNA TGCGCCAGCAGAGCCCGGGACGGGAATGAGCAGTTCTTC. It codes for CASRARDGNEQFF. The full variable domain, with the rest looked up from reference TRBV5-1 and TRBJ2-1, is KAGVTQTPRYLIKTRGQQVTLSCSPISGHRSVSWYQQTPGQGLQFLFEYFSETQRNKGNFPGRFSGRQFSNSRSEMNVSTLELGDSALYLCASRARDGNEQFFGPGTRLTVL.

The CDR3 DNA is TGTGCCAGCTCACGGGGGGAAGGGTCCTACGAGCAGTACTTC. Translated: CASSRGEGSYEQYF. The chain carries TRBV18 and TRBJ2-7; weak D call: TRBD2 (6 bases). The CDR3 extends over 14 amino acids. From germline, CDR1 is KGHSH and CDR2 LQKENI. Trimming removed 4 bases at V and 1 base at J, with 11 bases between.

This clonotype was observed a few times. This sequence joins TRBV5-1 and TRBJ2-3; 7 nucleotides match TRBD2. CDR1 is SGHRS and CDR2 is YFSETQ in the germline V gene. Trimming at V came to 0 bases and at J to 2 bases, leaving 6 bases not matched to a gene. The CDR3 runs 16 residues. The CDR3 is CASSLVSSGNTDTQYF. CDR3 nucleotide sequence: TGCGCCAGCAGCTTGGTTTCTAGCGGAAACACAGATACGCAGTATTTT.

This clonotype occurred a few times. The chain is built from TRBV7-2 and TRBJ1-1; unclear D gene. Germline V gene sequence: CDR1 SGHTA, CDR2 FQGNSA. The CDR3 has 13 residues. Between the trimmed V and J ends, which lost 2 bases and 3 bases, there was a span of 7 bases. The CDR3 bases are TGTGCCAGCAGCTTAAGCAGCTACACTGAAGCTTTCTTT. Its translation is CASSLSSYTEAFF.

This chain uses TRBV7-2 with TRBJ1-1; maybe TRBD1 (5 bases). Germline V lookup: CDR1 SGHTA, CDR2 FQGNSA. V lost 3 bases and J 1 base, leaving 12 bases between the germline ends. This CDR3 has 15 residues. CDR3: CASSFVGQGNTEAFF. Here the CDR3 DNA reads TGTGCCAGCAGCTTTGTAGGGCAGGGGAACACTGAAGCTTTCTTT.

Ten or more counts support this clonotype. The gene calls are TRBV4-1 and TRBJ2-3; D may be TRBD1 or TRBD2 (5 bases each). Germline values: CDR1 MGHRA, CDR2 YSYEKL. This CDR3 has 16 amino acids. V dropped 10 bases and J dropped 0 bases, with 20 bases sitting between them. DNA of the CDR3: TGCGCCACCACCGGGGACGGGTACTTCAGCACAGATACGCAGTATTTT. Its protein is CATTGDGYFSTDTQYF.

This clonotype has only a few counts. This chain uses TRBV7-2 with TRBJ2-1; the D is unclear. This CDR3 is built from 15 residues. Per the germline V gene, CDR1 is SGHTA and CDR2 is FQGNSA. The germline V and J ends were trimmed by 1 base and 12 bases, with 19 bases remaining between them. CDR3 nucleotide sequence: TGTGCCAGCAGCTTAGGAGGTCCGCTATCCCCATCGCAGTTCTTC. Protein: CASSLGGPLSPSQFF.

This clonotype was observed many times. CDR3 residues: CASSLDRNTEAFF. In nucleotides, the CDR3 is TGTGCCAGCAGCTTAGACAGGAACACTGAAGCTTTCTTT. V gene TRBV11-3 combines with J gene TRBJ1-1; D is uncertain. CDR3 length: 13 amino acids. V was shortened by 0 bases and J by 1 base, with 3 bases between the two germline ends. Germline CDR1 SGHNT, CDR2 YENEEA. Based on the CDR3 plus reference TRBV11-3 and TRBJ1-1, the full variable domain is EAGVVQSPRYKIIEKKQPVAFWCNPISGHNTLYWYLQNLGQGPELLIRYENEEAVDDSQLPKDRFSAERLKGVDSTLKIQPAELGDSAVYLCASSLDRNTEAFFGQGTRLTVV.